The clone carrying this T cell receptor (beta chain) was seen more than once but under ten times. Samples left unsorted employed 80 million to 95 million PBMCs for genomic DNA. The sample is drawn from a study of shared clonotypes between healthy human individuals. Clones were read by immunoSEQ multiplex PCR, and TCRdb kept only the in-frame ones, dropping some. The table records 400,000 to 600,000 clones, almost 80% of them present only once. The clonotype was recovered from a woman aged 40-49 years in good health. Some clones in this sample may be carry-over from other donors' samples. Sequenced input: PBMCs.

For the CDR3, the DNA is TGTGCCAGCAGCTTGAACAGTTATAGCAATCAGCCCCAGCATTTT. Translation gives CASSLNSYSNQPQHF. J is TRBJ1-5 and V is TRBV5-5; no reliable D call. The CDR3 is 15 residues long. V was clipped by 1 base and J by 0 bases, with 8 bases between them. Germline V gene sequence: CDR1 SGHKS, CDR2 YYEKEE (reference sequence). Full variable domain (outside the CDR3, taken from reference TRBV5-5 and TRBJ1-5): DAGVTQSPTHLIKTRGQQVTLRCSPISGHKSVSWYQQVLGQGPQFIFQYYEKEERGRGNFPDRFSARQFPNYSSELNVNALLLGDSALYLCASSLNSYSNQPQHFGDGTRLSIL.